The 20 T cell receptor beta chains in this list originate from one sample, sequenced in a study of blood T cells in healthy people across ages. Next came a second PCR, run for about 6 to 12 cycles, which used a sample-barcoded 5' primer along with a J-beta primer mix. Each CDR3 protein gets one entry after TCRdb re-called the 5' RACE reads with MiXCR. The top ten clones hold 22% of a sample with approximately 770,000 distinct CDR3 sequences, about 62% of them seen once. The sample was blood. These receptors were collected from a man aged 30 to 45 in good health.

This clonotype was observed a few times. This rearrangement joins TRBV10-3 to TRBJ1-2; tentatively, D is TRBD1 (5 bases). Germline CDR1 and CDR2: ENHRY and SYGVKD. CDR3 length equals 14 residues. The V end lost 7 bases, the J end lost 10 bases, and 22 bases lay between the germline ends. This CDR3 is CAIKPGTSGMSYTF. The CDR3 DNA reads TGTGCCATCAAACCTGGGACGAGTGGTATGTCCTACACCTTC.

The rearrangement links TRBV29-1 to TRBJ2-7; a weak D match, TRBD2 (6 bases). The germline V and J ends were trimmed by 2 bases and 5 bases, with 19 bases remaining between them. CDR1 and CDR2 from the germline V gene are SQVTM and ANQGSEA. The CDR3 loop spans 15 amino acids. The CDR3 spells CSVESAGRETHEQYF. The DNA of the CDR3 is TGCAGCGTTGAATCTGCAGGTCGGGAGACTCACGAGCAGTACTTC.

This clonotype was seen a handful of times. V is TRBV5-5 and J is TRBJ1-2; maybe TRBD1 (6 bases). CDR1 SGHKS and CDR2 YYEKEE come from the germline V gene (reference sequence). Trimming cost V 3 bases and J 8 bases, with 17 bases left between them. This CDR3 comprises 14 residues. In DNA form, the CDR3 reads TGTGCCAGCAGCTGGGACAACACGAGGAGGGGCTACACCTTC. It codes for CASSWDNTRRGYTF.

The rearrangement uses TRBV6-5 and TRBJ1-6; a possible D gene is TRBD1 (5 bases). This CDR3 contains 17 residues. V lost 0 bases and J lost 10, with 19 bases in between. Germline CDR1 and CDR2: MNHEY and SVGAGI. CDR3 sequence reads: CASSYSTTDRWVSPLHF. DNA of the CDR3: TGTGCCAGCAGTTACTCGACGACCGACAGATGGGTCTCACCCCTCCACTTT.

This clonotype was seen a few times. CDR3 residues: CASSFLSLGEQFF. For the CDR3, the DNA is TGTGCCAGCAGTTTCCTTAGCCTAGGGGAGCAGTTCTTC. The rearrangement links TRBV12-3 or TRBV12-4 to TRBJ2-1; D call uncertain. This CDR3 has 13 residues. Trimming cost V 3 bases and J 10 bases, with 13 bases left between them.

The chain uses TRBV15 and TRBJ1-5; no clear D gene. V lost 0 bases to trimming and J lost 9 bases, with 15 bases between them. There are 15 residues in the CDR3. From germline, CDR1 is LNHNV and CDR2 YYDKDF (reference sequence). Here the CDR3 DNA reads TGTGCCACCAGCAGAGACCCGGACGGCCAGCGGCCCCAGCATTTT. This sequence encodes CATSRDPDGQRPQHF.

This clonotype was observed a handful of times. This chain uses TRBV20-1 with TRBJ2-7, with D possibly being TRBD1 or TRBD2 (6 bases each). Looked up from germline, CDR1 is DFQATT and CDR2 is SNEGSKA (reference sequence). V dropped 5 bases and J dropped 3 bases, with 14 bases sitting between them. The CDR3 has 13 residues. The chain's CDR3 is CSADRLGGYEQYF. Written as DNA, the CDR3 is TGCAGTGCTGACAGGTTGGGAGGCTACGAGCAGTACTTC.

This clonotype was detected many times. The gene calls are TRBV20-1 and TRBJ2-1; D is uncertain. The germline V gene has CDR1 DFQATT and CDR2 SNEGSKA (reference sequence). V shed 3 bases and J shed 4 bases, with 4 bases lying between them. The CDR3 length is 11 residues. Written as DNA, the CDR3 is TGCAGTGCTAGGGCTTACAATGAGCAGTTCTTC. This encodes CSARAYNEQFF.

This clonotype was observed a few times. CDR3 nucleotide sequence: TGCAGCGTTGTGGCGTACTCCTACAATGAGCAGTTCTTC. This codes for CSVVAYSYNEQFF. The V gene is TRBV29-1, the J gene TRBJ2-1; D not resolved. From germline, CDR1 is SQVTM and CDR2 ANQGSEA. This CDR3 has 13 residues. Trimming stripped 4 bases from V and 0 bases from J, with 7 bases between.

The rearrangement uses TRBV5-6 and TRBJ2-5; D may be TRBD2 (6 bases). CDR1 is SGHDT and CDR2 is YYEEEE in the germline V gene. The CDR3 has 15 amino acids. V was clipped by 2 bases and J by 2 bases, with 13 bases between them. This chain's CDR3 is CASSFPGLAQETQYF. In DNA form, the CDR3 reads TGTGCCAGCAGCTTCCCGGGACTGGCACAAGAGACCCAGTACTTC.

The gene calls are TRBV3-1 and TRBJ2-3; D perhaps matches TRBD2 (5 bases). This CDR3 is 15 amino acids long. V was cut by 6 bases and J by 1 base, with 14 bases left in between. Germline CDR1 and CDR2: LGHDT and YNNKEL (reference sequence). The CDR3 nucleotides read TGTGCCAGCAGGGGAAGCGGAGATCGCACAGATACGCAGTATTTT. This sequence encodes CASRGSGDRTDTQYF.

The chain has TRBV6-2 or TRBV6-3 and TRBJ1-2; tentative D call: TRBD1 (5 bases). From germline, CDR1 is MNHEY and CDR2 SVGEGT. The CDR3 extends over 14 amino acids. Trimming shortened V by 6 bases and J by 7 bases, and 18 bases separated the two germline ends. As DNA, the CDR3 is TGTGCCAGCAGCTCTGCCGGGACCAAAAGTGGCTACACCTTC. It specifies CASSSAGTKSGYTF.

V usage is TRBV20-1 and J usage is TRBJ2-7, with a tentative D call TRBD2 (6 bases). Trimming left V 6 bases short and J 1 base short, with 16 bases between. The CDR3 totals 14 residues. CDR1 is DFQATT and CDR2 is SNEGSKA in the germline V gene (reference sequence). The CDR3 here is CSAPPWAGSYEQYF. As DNA, the CDR3 is TGCAGTGCCCCCCCGTGGGCGGGGTCCTACGAGCAGTACTTC.

V and J are TRBV20-1 and TRBJ2-3; D gene unclear. The CDR3 sequence is 11 residues long. The germline gives CDR1 DFQATT, CDR2 SNEGSKA (reference sequence). Trimming removed 6 bases at V and 6 bases at J, with 10 bases between. CDR3 nucleotide sequence: TGCAGTGCACTGGGGTATGATACGCAGTATTTT. This translates into CSALGYDTQYF.

The genes are TRBV5-5 and TRBJ2-5, with TRBD2 as a possible D gene (6 bases). V was pared by 0 bases and J by 4 bases, with 13 bases between. Germline loops: CDR1 SGHKS, CDR2 YYEKEE (reference sequence). The CDR3 spans 15 residues. CDR3 nucleotide sequence: TGTGCCAGCAGCTTGGTATGGTCCGGGGGAGAGACCCAGTACTTC. Translation: CASSLVWSGGETQYF.

This chain uses TRBV3-1 with TRBJ2-7; D call uncertain. The ends were cut back, 4 bases at V and 2 bases at J, with 15 bases in the middle. The CDR3 length is 15 residues. CDR1 LGHDT and CDR2 YNNKEL come from the germline V gene (reference sequence). The CDR3 DNA reads as TGTGCCAGCAGCCGATCCCAAGGAAGACCCTACGAGCAGTACTTC. Residues: CASSRSQGRPYEQYF.

This clonotype has just one count. The chain has TRBV6-6 and TRBJ2-5; TRBD1 aligns across 10 bases. The CDR3 loop spans 15 amino acids. Germline V gene data show CDR1 as MNHNY and CDR2 as SVGAGI (reference sequence). V was clipped by 6 bases and J by 3 bases; unmatched bases: 7. The CDR3 loop reads CASRISDRGKETQYF. CDR3 coding DNA: TGTGCCAGCAGGATTTCGGACAGGGGGAAAGAGACCCAGTACTTC.

Here the CDR3 reads CSAPKRGSYQETQYF. The DNA of the CDR3 is TGCAGTGCCCCAAAGCGGGGGTCGTACCAAGAGACCCAGTACTTC. The rearrangement joins TRBV20-1 to TRBJ2-5, with 8 nucleotides matching TRBD2. This CDR3 comprises 15 residues. The ends lost 6 bases at V and 0 bases at J; junction bases unmatched: 9. Germline V lookup: CDR1 DFQATT, CDR2 SNEGSKA (reference sequence).

A single count supports this clonotype. This clone may be a read error of a much larger clone one base away. This chain joins TRBV6-6 and TRBJ2-7; D is tentatively TRBD1 or TRBD2 (5 bases each). The CDR3 is 14 residues long. V lost 8 bases to trimming and J lost 2 bases, with 16 bases between them. Looked up from germline, CDR1 is MNHNY and CDR2 is SVGAGI (reference sequence). CDR3 residues: CASGPFVGPYEQYF. The CDR3 bases are TGTGCCAGCGGCCCATTCGTGGGACCCTACGAGCAGTACTTC.

The sample holds one count of this clonotype. This rearrangement joins TRBV4-1 to TRBJ2-7; tentative D call: TRBD1 (6 bases). The better agreement between TRBJ2-5 and the DNA end casts doubt on the J call. The CDR3 runs 17 residues. CDR1 is MGHRA and CDR2 is YSYEKL in the germline V gene. CDR3 in DNA: TGCGCCAGCAGCCAACAACCACCGGGACGTCAGGGGGAGACCCAGTACTTC. This encodes CASSQQPPGRQGETQYF.